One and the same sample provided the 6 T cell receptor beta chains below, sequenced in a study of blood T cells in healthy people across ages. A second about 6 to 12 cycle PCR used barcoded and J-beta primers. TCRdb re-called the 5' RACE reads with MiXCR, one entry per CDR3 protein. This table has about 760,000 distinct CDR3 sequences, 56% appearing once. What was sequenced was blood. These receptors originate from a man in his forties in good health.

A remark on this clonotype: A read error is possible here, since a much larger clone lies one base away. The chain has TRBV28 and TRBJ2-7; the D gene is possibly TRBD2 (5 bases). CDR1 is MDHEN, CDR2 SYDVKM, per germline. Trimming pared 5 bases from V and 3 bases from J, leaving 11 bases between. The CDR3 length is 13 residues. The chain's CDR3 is CASSGGLHYEQYF. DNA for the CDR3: TGTGCCAGCAGTGGAGGACTCCACTACGAGCAGTACTTC.

The CDR3 bases are TGTGCCATCAGTGATCCTGCCGGGACAGGGGGCGAGCAGTACTTC. It is translated as CAISDPAGTGGEQYF. The chain joins TRBV10-3 to TRBJ2-7, with 11 bases matching TRBD1. The V segment lost 3 bases and the J segment 6 bases; nucleotides outside the gene matches: 7. The CDR3 is made up of 15 amino acids. Per germline, CDR1 ENHRY and CDR2 SYGVKD.

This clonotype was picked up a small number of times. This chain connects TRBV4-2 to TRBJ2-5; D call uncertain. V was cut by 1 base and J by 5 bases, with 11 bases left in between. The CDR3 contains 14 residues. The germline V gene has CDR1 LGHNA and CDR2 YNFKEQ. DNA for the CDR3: TGTGCCAGCAGCCAAGGCGAATTTGGGGAGACCCAGTACTTC. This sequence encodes CASSQGEFGETQYF.

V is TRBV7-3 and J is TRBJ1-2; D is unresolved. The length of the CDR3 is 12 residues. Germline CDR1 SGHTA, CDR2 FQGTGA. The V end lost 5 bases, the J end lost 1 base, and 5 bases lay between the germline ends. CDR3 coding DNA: TGTGCCAGCAGCAACGATAACTATGGCTACACCTTC. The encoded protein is CASSNDNYGYTF. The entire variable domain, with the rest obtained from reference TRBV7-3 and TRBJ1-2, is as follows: GAGVSQTPSNKVTEKGKYVELRCDPISGHTALYWYRQSLGQGPEFLIYFQGTGAADDSGLPNDRFFAVRPEGSVSTLKIQRTERGDSAVYLCASSNDNYGYTFGSGTRLTVV.

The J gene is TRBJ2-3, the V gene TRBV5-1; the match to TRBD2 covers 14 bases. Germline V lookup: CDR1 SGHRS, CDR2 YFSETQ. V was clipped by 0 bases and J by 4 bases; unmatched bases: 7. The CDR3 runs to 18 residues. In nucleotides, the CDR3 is TGCGCCAGCAGCTTGGGACTAGCGGGGGGGCCGGTCCCAGATACGCAGTATTTT. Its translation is CASSLGLAGGPVPDTQYF.

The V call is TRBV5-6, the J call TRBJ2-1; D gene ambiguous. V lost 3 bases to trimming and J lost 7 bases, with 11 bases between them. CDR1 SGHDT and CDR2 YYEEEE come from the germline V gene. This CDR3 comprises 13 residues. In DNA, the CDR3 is TGTGCCAGCAGCTCTAGGATCCAGAATGAGCAGTTCTTC. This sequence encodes CASSSRIQNEQFF.